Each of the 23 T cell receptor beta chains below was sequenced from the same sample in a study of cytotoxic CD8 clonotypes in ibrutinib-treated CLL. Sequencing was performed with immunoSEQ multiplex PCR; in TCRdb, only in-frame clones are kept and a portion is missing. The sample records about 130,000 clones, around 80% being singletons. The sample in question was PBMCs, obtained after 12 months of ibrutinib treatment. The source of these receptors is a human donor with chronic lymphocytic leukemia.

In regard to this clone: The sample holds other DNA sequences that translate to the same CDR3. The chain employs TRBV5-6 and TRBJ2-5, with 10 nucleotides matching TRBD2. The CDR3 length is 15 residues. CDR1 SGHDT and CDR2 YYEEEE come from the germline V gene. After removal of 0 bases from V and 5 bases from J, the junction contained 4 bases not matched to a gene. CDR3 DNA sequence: TGTGCCAGCAGCTTGGTAGCGGGAGGTAGGGAGACCCAGTACTTC. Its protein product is CASSLVAGGRETQYF.

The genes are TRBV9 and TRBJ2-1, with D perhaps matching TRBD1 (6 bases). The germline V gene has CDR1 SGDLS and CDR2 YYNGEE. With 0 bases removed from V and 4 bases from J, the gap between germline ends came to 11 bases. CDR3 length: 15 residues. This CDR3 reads CASSVEWQGYNEQFF. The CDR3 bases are TGTGCCAGCAGCGTAGAATGGCAGGGGTACAATGAGCAGTTCTTC.

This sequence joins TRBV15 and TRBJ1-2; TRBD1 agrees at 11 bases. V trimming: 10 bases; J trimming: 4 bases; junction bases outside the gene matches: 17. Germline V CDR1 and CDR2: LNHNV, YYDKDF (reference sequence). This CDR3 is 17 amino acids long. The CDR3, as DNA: TGTGCCAGCTCCCCTGTGGACAGGGGGCGGCGGGGCTATGGCTACACCTTC. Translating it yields CASSPVDRGRRGYGYTF.

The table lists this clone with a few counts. CDR3 region: CASSSSGVTYEQYF. For the CDR3, the DNA is TGTGCCAGCAGCTCCTCGGGAGTAACCTACGAGCAGTACTTC. This sequence joins TRBV7-9 and TRBJ2-7; possible D gene TRBD2, 6 bases. The germline gives CDR1 SEHNR, CDR2 FQNEAQ (reference sequence). The ends were cut back, 4 bases at V and 2 bases at J, with 12 bases in the middle. The CDR3 is 14 amino acids.

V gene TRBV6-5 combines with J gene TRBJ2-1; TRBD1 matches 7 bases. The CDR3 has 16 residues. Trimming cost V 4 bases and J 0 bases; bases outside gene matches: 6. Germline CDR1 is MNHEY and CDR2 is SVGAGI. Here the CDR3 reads CASSLQGPSSYNEQFF. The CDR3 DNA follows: TGTGCCAGCAGTTTACAGGGGCCAAGCTCCTACAATGAGCAGTTCTTC.

The CDR3 loop is CASSFWTGWNTEAFF. CDR3 DNA sequence: TGCGCCAGCAGCTTTTGGACAGGGTGGAACACTGAAGCTTTCTTT. This chain uses TRBV5-1 with TRBJ1-1; 8 bases fit TRBD1. The CDR3 has 15 amino acids. The ends lost 2 bases at V and 1 base at J; junction bases unmatched: 4. Germline CDR1 is SGHRS and CDR2 is YFSETQ.

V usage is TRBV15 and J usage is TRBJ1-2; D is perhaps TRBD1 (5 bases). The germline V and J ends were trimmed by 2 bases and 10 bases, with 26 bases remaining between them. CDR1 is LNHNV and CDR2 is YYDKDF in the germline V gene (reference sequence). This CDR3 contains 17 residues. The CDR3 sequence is CATSRPNRQGPRASYTF. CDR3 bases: TGTGCCACCAGCAGACCTAACCGGCAGGGACCCCGGGCGTCCTACACCTTC.

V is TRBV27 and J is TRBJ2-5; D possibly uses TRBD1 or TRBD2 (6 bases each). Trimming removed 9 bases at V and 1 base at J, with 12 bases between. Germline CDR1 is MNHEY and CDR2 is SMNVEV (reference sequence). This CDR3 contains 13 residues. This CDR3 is CASLRGVQETQYF. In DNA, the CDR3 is TGTGCCAGTCTAAGGGGGGTCCAAGAGACCCAGTACTTC.

The CDR3: CASSLHSGAANEKLFF. The CDR3 DNA reads TGCGCCAGCAGCCTGCATTCGGGTGCGGCTAATGAAAAACTGTTTTTT. V is TRBV4-3 and J is TRBJ1-4; D is unclear. Germline CDR1 reads LGHNA; CDR2 reads YSLEER. V was cut by 4 bases and J by 3 bases, with 15 bases left in between. The CDR3 extends over 16 amino acids.

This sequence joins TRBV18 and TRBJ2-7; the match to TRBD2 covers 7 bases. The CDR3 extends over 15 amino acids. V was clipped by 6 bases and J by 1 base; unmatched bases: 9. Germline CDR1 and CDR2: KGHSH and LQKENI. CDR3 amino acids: CASSPATGGSYEQYF. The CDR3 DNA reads TGTGCCAGCTCTCCGGCCACGGGGGGATCCTACGAGCAGTACTTC.

The CDR3 DNA reads TGTGCCAGCAGCTGGGGTGGTGGCTACACCTTC. Its translation: CASSWGGGYTF. The chain recombines TRBV5-6 with TRBJ1-2; D not certain. The germline V and J ends were trimmed by 3 bases and 7 bases, with 7 bases remaining between them. This CDR3 has 11 amino acids. The germline V gene has CDR1 SGHDT and CDR2 YYEEEE. Variable domain in full (rest from reference TRBV5-6 and TRBJ1-2): DAGVTQSPTHLIKTRGQQVTLRCSPKSGHDTVSWYQQALGQGPQFIFQYYEEEERQRGNFPDRFSGHQFPNYSSELNVNALLLGDSALYLCASSWGGGYTFGSGTRLTVV.

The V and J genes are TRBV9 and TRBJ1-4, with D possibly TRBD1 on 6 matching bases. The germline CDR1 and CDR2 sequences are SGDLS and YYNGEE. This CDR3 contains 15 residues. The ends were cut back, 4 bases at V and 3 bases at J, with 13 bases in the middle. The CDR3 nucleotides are TGTGCCAGCAGCCAAGGAGGGGGACCTAATGAAAAACTGTTTTTT. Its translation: CASSQGGGPNEKLFF.

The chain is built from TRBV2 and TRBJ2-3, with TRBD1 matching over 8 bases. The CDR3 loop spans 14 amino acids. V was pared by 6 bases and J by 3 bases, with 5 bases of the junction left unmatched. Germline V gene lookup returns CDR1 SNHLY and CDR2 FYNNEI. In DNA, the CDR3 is TGTGCCAGCAGAGGGACAGGACCAACAGATACGCAGTATTTT. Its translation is CASRGTGPTDTQYF.

The CDR3 sequence is CASREGVRGFEQYF. CDR3 DNA: TGTGCCAGCAGAGAGGGGGTGCGCGGTTTCGAGCAGTACTTC. This sequence joins TRBV28 and TRBJ2-7, with TRBD1 as a possible D gene (6 bases). The germline gives CDR1 MDHEN, CDR2 SYDVKM. Trimming took off 6 bases at V and 6 bases at J, with 18 bases between the two ends. The CDR3 runs to 14 residues.

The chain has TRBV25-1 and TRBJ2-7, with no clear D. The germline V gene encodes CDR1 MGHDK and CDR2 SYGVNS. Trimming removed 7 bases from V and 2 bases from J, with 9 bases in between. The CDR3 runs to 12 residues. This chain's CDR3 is CASNPRAYEQYF. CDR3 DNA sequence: TGTGCCAGCAACCCCCGGGCCTACGAGCAGTACTTC.

The CDR3 bases are TGTGCCAGCAGAGTCCTCTTCTCTGGAAACACCATATATTTT. As protein: CASRVLFSGNTIYF. The V gene is TRBV6-1, the J gene TRBJ1-3; no definite D call. Looked up from germline, CDR1 is MNHNS and CDR2 is SASEGT. V lost 6 bases, J lost 0 bases, and 9 bases lay in between. The CDR3 totals 14 residues.

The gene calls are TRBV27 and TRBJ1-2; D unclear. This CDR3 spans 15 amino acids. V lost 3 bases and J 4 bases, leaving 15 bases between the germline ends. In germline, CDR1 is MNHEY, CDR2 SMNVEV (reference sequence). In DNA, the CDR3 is TGTGCCAGCAGTTTTTCGGGGAGACTGGGCTATGGCTACACCTTC. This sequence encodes CASSFSGRLGYGYTF.

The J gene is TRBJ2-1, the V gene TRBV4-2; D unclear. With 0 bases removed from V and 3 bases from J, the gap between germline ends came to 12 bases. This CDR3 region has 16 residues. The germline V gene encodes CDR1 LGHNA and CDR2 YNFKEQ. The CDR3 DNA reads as TGTGCCAGCAGCCAAGATCCTTGGGCGGTCTACAATGAGCAGTTCTTC. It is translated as CASSQDPWAVYNEQFF.

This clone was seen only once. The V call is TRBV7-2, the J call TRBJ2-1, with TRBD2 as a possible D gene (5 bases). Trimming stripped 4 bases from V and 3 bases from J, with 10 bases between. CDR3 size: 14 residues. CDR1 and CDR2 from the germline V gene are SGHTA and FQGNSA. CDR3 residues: CASSSGLYYNEQFF. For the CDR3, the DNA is TGTGCCAGCAGCTCCGGACTCTACTACAATGAGCAGTTCTTC.

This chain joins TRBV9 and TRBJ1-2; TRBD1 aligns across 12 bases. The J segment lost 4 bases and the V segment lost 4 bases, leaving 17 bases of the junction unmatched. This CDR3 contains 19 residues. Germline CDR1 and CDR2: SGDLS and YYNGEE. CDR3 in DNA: TGTGCCAGCAGCCATCCCCGGGGGGACAGGGGGCGAATCGGCTATGGCTACACCTTC. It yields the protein CASSHPRGDRGRIGYGYTF.

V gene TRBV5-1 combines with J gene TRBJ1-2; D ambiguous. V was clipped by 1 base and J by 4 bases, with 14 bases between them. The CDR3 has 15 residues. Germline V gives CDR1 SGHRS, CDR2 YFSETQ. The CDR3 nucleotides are TGCGCCAGCAGCTTGTTACCCTACCAAATCTATGGCTACACCTTC. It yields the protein CASSLLPYQIYGYTF.

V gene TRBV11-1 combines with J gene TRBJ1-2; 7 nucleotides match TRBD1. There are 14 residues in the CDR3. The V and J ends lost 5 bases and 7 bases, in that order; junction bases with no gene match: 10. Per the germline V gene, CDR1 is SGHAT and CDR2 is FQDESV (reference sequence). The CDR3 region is CASSPTDRAAGYTF. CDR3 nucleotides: TGTGCCAGCAGCCCAACCGACAGGGCGGCTGGCTACACCTTC.

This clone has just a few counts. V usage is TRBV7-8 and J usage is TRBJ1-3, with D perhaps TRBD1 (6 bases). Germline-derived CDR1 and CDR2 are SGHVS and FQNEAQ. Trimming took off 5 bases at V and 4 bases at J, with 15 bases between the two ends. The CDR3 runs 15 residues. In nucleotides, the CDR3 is TGTGCCAGCAGCCGCGGACAGACTGGAGGAAACACCATATATTTT. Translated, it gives CASSRGQTGGNTIYF.